The text below deals with one T cell receptor beta chain. The target antigen is unknown. The entry originates in a study of T cell responses to AZD1222 COVID-19 vaccine. Whole-study findings and limits: Seropositive AZD1222 recipients at baseline numbered only 6 or 7.

Data came from immunoSEQ multiplex PCR; TCRdb stores just in-frame clones and leaves some out. Of approximately 88,000 clones in the sample, roughly nine tenths were seen once. Trimming removed 3 bases from V and 2 bases from J, with 10 bases in between. The CDR3 length is 15 residues. Germline loops: CDR1 MNHEY, CDR2 SMNVEV (reference sequence). This TCR came from an adult who received the AZD1222 COVID-19 vaccine. Sequenced material: peripheral blood, taken 28 days after the second AZD1222 dose. The chain carries TRBV27 and TRBJ2-2, with D possibly being TRBD1 (6 bases). The CDR3 spells CASSFSGTNTGELFF. The CDR3 nucleotides read TGTGCCAGCAGTTTCTCCGGGACAAACACCGGGGAGCTGTTTTTT.